This entry describes one T cell receptor beta chain. Unmatched junction bases numbered 5, after V lost 5 bases and J lost 1 base. Germline CDR1 is LGHDT and CDR2 is YNNKEL (reference sequence). The CDR3 length is 14 residues. The authors' processing: Estimation of nucleated cell counts was performed using reference gene primer amplification. Using immunoSEQ multiplex PCR, the repertoire was profiled, and TCRdb retains in-frame clones only, with some absent. The DNA was the basis for D and trimming; V, J and clone size are from that table. The sample consists of fewer than 300,000 clones, 84% of them appearing once. This specimen belongs to a study of blood T cell repertoires in COVID-19. Study at large: Samples representing acute and convalescent COVID-19 were sourced from the United States, Italy and Spain.

This sequence originates from a human donor in a cohort sampled during active COVID-19. Material for sequencing was peripheral blood. This rearrangement joins TRBV3-1 (or the pseudogene TRBV3-2) to TRBJ2-7; 7 bases line up with TRBD1. The CDR3 here is CASSRGQQSYEQYF. DNA for the CDR3: TGTGCCAGCAGCAGGGGACAGCAGTCCTACGAGCAGTACTTC.